What follows are 29 T cell receptor beta chains derived from one specimen sequenced in a study of control samples from healthy donors and cancer patients. The table came from immunoSEQ multiplex PCR; TCRdb's copy has only in-frame clones and leaves some out. The data contain over 85,000 clones, less than 90% of them singletons. The sample comprised PBMCs. The receptor set was obtained from a woman aged 45-60 years with colorectal cancer.

The V call is TRBV18, the J call TRBJ1-2; D is unclear. Trimming shortened V by 3 bases and J by 8 bases, and 13 bases separated the two germline ends. The CDR3 spans 13 residues. Germline V CDR1 and CDR2: KGHSH, LQKENI. CDR3 amino acids: CASSPGPMWGYTF. In DNA, the CDR3 is TGTGCCAGCTCACCCGGTCCTATGTGGGGCTACACCTTC.

The V gene is TRBV5-5, the J gene TRBJ1-2, with D possibly TRBD1 on 6 matching bases. Trimming took 0 bases from V and 2 from J, leaving 11 bases between them. The CDR3 is made up of 15 amino acids. The germline V gene has CDR1 SGHKS and CDR2 YYEKEE (reference sequence). CDR3 amino acids: CASSLGWGANYGYTF. The CDR3 DNA follows: TGTGCCAGCAGCTTGGGGTGGGGGGCGAACTATGGCTACACCTTC.

This clone came up once. The chain employs TRBV15 and TRBJ2-5, with a weak D call TRBD1 (5 bases). Germline-derived CDR1 and CDR2 are LNHNV and YYDKDF (reference sequence). The CDR3 is 13 residues long. V was trimmed by 2 bases and J by 5 bases, leaving 9 bases between them. The CDR3 DNA follows: TGTGCCACCAGCAGACAGGGCCCTGAGACCCAGTACTTC. Protein product: CATSRQGPETQYF. The full variable domain, its missing parts supplied by reference TRBV15 and TRBJ2-5, is DAMVIQNPRYQVTQFGKPVTLSCSQTLNHNVMYWYQQKSSQAPKLLFHYYDKDFNNEADTPDNFQSRRPNTSFCFLDIRSPGLGDTAMYLCATSRQGPETQYFGPGTRLLVL.

The chain carries TRBV7-8 and TRBJ2-5; TRBD1 or TRBD2 may be the D gene (6 bases each). Trimming removed 6 bases from V and 1 base from J, with 12 bases in between. Per germline, CDR1 SGHVS and CDR2 FQNEAQ. This CDR3 has 14 residues. The CDR3 sequence is CASRRKGGQETQYF. The CDR3 bases are TGTGCCAGCAGACGGAAGGGGGGCCAAGAGACCCAGTACTTC.

V and J are TRBV9 and TRBJ2-2, with 7 bases matching TRBD2. The CDR3 sequence is 15 residues long. Germline V gives CDR1 SGDLS, CDR2 YYNGEE. With V trimmed by 3 bases and J by 4 bases, 6 bases remained unmatched. CDR3 amino acids: CASSAHGGSTGELFF. As DNA, the CDR3 is TGTGCCAGCAGCGCCCACGGGGGGAGCACCGGGGAGCTGTTTTTT.

The J gene is TRBJ1-1, the V gene TRBV4-1; tentative D call: TRBD1 (6 bases). V lost 1 base and J lost 1, with 13 bases in between. The germline gives CDR1 MGHRA, CDR2 YSYEKL. The CDR3 runs 16 residues. This CDR3 is CASSQVAGVENTEAFF. Here the CDR3 DNA reads TGCGCCAGCAGCCAAGTCGCAGGGGTGGAGAACACTGAAGCTTTCTTT.

V is TRBV5-1 and J is TRBJ1-2, with 9 positions matching TRBD1. CDR1 and CDR2 from the germline V gene are SGHRS and YFSETQ. The CDR3 has 13 amino acids. V shed 4 bases, J shed 8 bases, and the junction held 6 bases outside the gene matches. The CDR3 nucleotides read TGCGCCAGCAGCCCGGGACAGGGCTACGGCTACACCTTC. Translated: CASSPGQGYGYTF.

V is TRBV24-1 and J is TRBJ2-7; 7 bases are a match to TRBD1. V was pared by 5 bases and J by 3 bases, with 9 bases of the junction left unmatched. Germline V gene lookup returns CDR1 KGHDR and CDR2 SFDVKD. The length of the CDR3 is 15 residues. The CDR3 region has the DNA TGTGCCACCAGTGTGCAGACAGGGCACGTCTACGAGCAGTACGTC. Its protein product is CATSVQTGHVYEQYV.

A single count supports this clone. The chain uses TRBV10-2 and TRBJ1-2, with 9 positions matching TRBD1. This CDR3 is built from 13 residues. Germline V CDR1 and CDR2: WSHSY, SAAADI. V dropped 4 bases and J dropped 7; count of bases not matched to a gene: 4. The CDR3 protein is CASSGQGVGGYTF. The DNA of the CDR3 is TGCGCCAGCAGTGGACAGGGGGTCGGTGGCTACACCTTC.

The chain recombines TRBV4-1 with TRBJ2-1; 8 bases align to TRBD1. The CDR3 length is 18 residues. The ends lost 3 bases at V and 8 bases at J; junction bases unmatched: 18. Germline V gene lookup returns CDR1 MGHRA and CDR2 YSYEKL. CDR3 sequence reads: CASSQIFGAGGEEDEQFF. CDR3 in DNA: TGCGCCAGCAGCCAGATCTTTGGGGCAGGGGGCGAGGAGGATGAGCAGTTCTTC.

A few counts support this clone. The chain couples TRBV4-1 to TRBJ2-5; TRBD1 matches 8 bases. Germline CDR1 MGHRA, CDR2 YSYEKL. V shed 0 bases, J shed 5 bases, and the junction held 8 bases outside the gene matches. There are 16 residues in the CDR3. In nucleotides, the CDR3 is TGCGCCAGCAGCCAAGATCCCGCAGGGGGCGATGAGACCCAGTACTTC. Translating it yields CASSQDPAGGDETQYF.

The chain joins TRBV3-1 (or the pseudogene TRBV3-2) to TRBJ1-2; the match to TRBD1 covers 8 bases. V lost 6 bases to trimming and J lost 6 bases; unmatched junction nucleotides: 12. Germline values: CDR1 LGHDT, CDR2 YNNKEL (reference sequence). This CDR3 region has 15 residues. This CDR3 reads CASRLTAGGSHGYTF. Here the CDR3 DNA reads TGTGCCAGCAGGCTAACCGCAGGGGGCAGCCATGGCTACACCTTC.

The chain uses TRBV9 and TRBJ1-1, with unresolved D. The CDR3 loop spans 14 amino acids. Per the germline V gene, CDR1 is SGDLS and CDR2 is YYNGEE. V lost 0 bases to trimming and J lost 1 base, with 7 bases between them. CDR3 sequence reads: CASSVDYGNTEAFF. CDR3 in DNA: TGTGCCAGCAGCGTAGATTACGGGAACACTGAAGCTTTCTTT.

V gene TRBV7-9 combines with J gene TRBJ2-2; 9 nucleotides agree with TRBD1. Germline CDR1 SEHNR, CDR2 FQNEAQ (reference sequence). Germline trimming cut 5 bases from V and 7 bases from J; bases unmatched to any gene: 11. The CDR3 totals 16 residues. The CDR3 here is CASSPGQGEKGGELFF. CDR3 DNA sequence: TGTGCCAGCAGCCCGGGACAGGGAGAGAAGGGCGGGGAGCTGTTTTTT. Using reference TRBV7-9 and TRBJ2-2 for the parts outside the CDR3, the full variable domain is DTGVSQNPRHKITKRGQNVTFRCDPISEHNRLYWYRQTLGQGPEFLTYFQNEAQLEKSRLLSDRFSAERPKGSFSTLEIQRTEQGDSAMYLCASSPGQGEKGGELFFGEGSRLTVL.

The rearrangement links TRBV10-3 to TRBJ1-5; D gene uncertain. The ends were cut back, 2 bases at V and 5 bases at J, with 13 bases in the middle. In germline, CDR1 is ENHRY, CDR2 SYGVKD. The CDR3 extends over 15 amino acids. The CDR3 reads CAISEGPLTDQPQHF. Written as DNA, the CDR3 is TGTGCCATCAGTGAGGGTCCCCTCACGGATCAGCCCCAGCATTTT.

J is TRBJ2-5 and V is TRBV1; TRBD2, the table's D call, was not compared with the DNA. TRBV1 is termed a pseudogene. The CDR3 is 18 residues long. CDR3 region: CTSSRLSGGPEGCETQYF. CDR3 bases: TGCACCAGCAGCCGCCTGTCCGGGGGACCCGAGGGGTGTGAGACCCAGTACTTC.

This clone was found once. The CDR3 sequence is CASSLSRVGETQYF. The CDR3 coding sequence is TGTGCCAGCAGCTTATCCAGGGTGGGAGAGACCCAGTACTTC. The chain is built from TRBV7-3 and TRBJ2-5; maybe TRBD1 (5 bases). With 2 bases removed from V and 4 bases from J, the gap between germline ends came to 11 bases. The CDR3 spans 14 residues. Germline CDR1 reads SGHTA; CDR2 reads FQGTGA.

The chain is built from TRBV15 and TRBJ1-6, with a tentative D call TRBD1 (6 bases). Germline V gene lookup returns CDR1 LNHNV and CDR2 YYDKDF (reference sequence). Trimming took 6 bases from V and 10 from J, leaving 16 bases between them. This CDR3 is built from 14 residues. CDR3 protein: CATSLDTGPSPLHF. The CDR3, as DNA: TGTGCCACCAGTCTTGATACAGGGCCCTCACCCCTCCACTTT.

The chain employs TRBV7-8 and TRBJ1-2, with 10 bases aligning to TRBD1. The ends lost 3 bases at V and 7 bases at J; junction bases unmatched: 8. The length of the CDR3 is 15 residues. Germline lookup yields CDR1 SGHVS and CDR2 FQNEAQ. The DNA for the CDR3 is TGTGCCAGCAGCTTGACCGGGACAGGGGCGGCTGGCTACACCTTC. Protein sequence: CASSLTGTGAAGYTF.

The chain links TRBV5-6 to TRBJ2-5; tentative D call: TRBD1 (5 bases). From germline, CDR1 is SGHDT and CDR2 YYEEEE. CDR3 length equals 14 residues. Deletions cut 2 bases from V and 4 bases from J, with 12 bases between. As DNA, the CDR3 is TGTGCCAGCAGCTTATATGGGCAGGGAGAGACCCAGTACTTC. Translating it yields CASSLYGQGETQYF.

This clone was detected once. This chain connects TRBV6-4 to TRBJ2-2; maybe TRBD1 (6 bases). The ends were cut back, 6 bases at V and 5 bases at J, with 10 bases in the middle. The CDR3 runs to 13 residues. CDR1 MRHNA and CDR2 SNTAGT come from the germline V gene. Written as DNA, the CDR3 is TGTGCCAGCAGCCTAAGGGGGACCGGGGAGCTGTTTTTT. It codes for CASSLRGTGELFF.

The chain joins TRBV27 to TRBJ1-4; D is undetermined. The length of the CDR3 is 13 residues. V shed 6 bases and J shed 4 bases, with 9 bases lying between them. Germline CDR1 MNHEY, CDR2 SMNVEV (reference sequence). The CDR3 spells CASRGQINEKLFF. In DNA, the CDR3 is TGTGCCAGCAGGGGTCAGATTAATGAAAAACTGTTTTTT.

The chain joins TRBV7-9 to TRBJ2-2; weak D call: TRBD1 (5 bases). The CDR3 has 18 residues. The germline V gene encodes CDR1 SEHNR and CDR2 FQNEAQ (reference sequence). Trimming removed 3 bases at V and 1 base at J, with 18 bases between. DNA of the CDR3: TGTGCCAGCAGCTTCGCCTCAGGGTCCGTGTGGAACACCGGGGAGCTGTTTTTT. As protein: CASSFASGSVWNTGELFF. Complete variable domain (other parts from reference TRBV7-9 and TRBJ2-2): DTGVSQNPRHKITKRGQNVTFRCDPISEHNRLYWYRQTLGQGPEFLTYFQNEAQLEKSRLLSDRFSAERPKGSFSTLEIQRTEQGDSAMYLCASSFASGSVWNTGELFFGEGSRLTVL.

In this sample, this clone turned up once. The chain is built from TRBV7-2 and TRBJ2-5; no reliable D call. CDR3 length equals 14 residues. The germline V and J ends were trimmed by 5 bases and 4 bases, with 14 bases remaining between them. Per germline, CDR1 SGHTA and CDR2 FQGNSA. The CDR3 bases are TGTGCCAGCAGCCTAGGGTCGGTTGGAGAGACCCAGTACTTC. This codes for CASSLGSVGETQYF.

This clone was recorded once. This rearrangement joins TRBV7-9 to TRBJ2-3; D could derive from TRBD1 or TRBD2 (6 bases each). Trimming pared 3 bases from V and 1 base from J, leaving 11 bases between. The CDR3 totals 15 residues. Germline CDR1 reads SEHNR; CDR2 reads FQNEAQ (reference sequence). CDR3 region: CASSFGGQGTDTQYF. CDR3 DNA: TGTGCCAGCAGCTTTGGGGGGCAGGGCACAGATACGCAGTATTTT. Full variable domain (remainder filled in from reference TRBV7-9 and TRBJ2-3): DTGVSQNPRHKITKRGQNVTFRCDPISEHNRLYWYRQTLGQGPEFLTYFQNEAQLEKSRLLSDRFSAERPKGSFSTLEIQRTEQGDSAMYLCASSFGGQGTDTQYFGPGTRLTVL.

The V gene is TRBV5-1, the J gene TRBJ1-1; weak D call: TRBD1 (5 bases). The CDR3 extends over 14 amino acids. Germline assignment: CDR1 SGHRS and CDR2 YFSETQ. V dropped 5 bases and J dropped 3 bases, with 14 bases sitting between them. In DNA form, the CDR3 reads TGCGCCAGCAGAGCAGAAGGGGCGCACACTGAAGCTTTCTTT. Protein: CASRAEGAHTEAFF.

The chain recombines TRBV19 with TRBJ1-4; TRBD1 is a possible D gene (5 bases). Deletions cut 2 bases from V and 6 bases from J, with 16 bases between. The germline V gene has CDR1 LNHDA and CDR2 SQIVND (reference sequence). This CDR3 is 16 amino acids long. The CDR3 nucleotides are TGTGCCAGTAGTATATATTTCCAGGGAAAGGATGAAAAACTGTTTTTT. This translates into CASSIYFQGKDEKLFF.

The V call is TRBV2, the J call TRBJ2-3; 8 bases match TRBD2. The CDR3 runs to 16 residues. The V gene end was trimmed by 1 base and the J gene end by 6 bases; junction bases not matched to a gene: 9. In germline, CDR1 is SNHLY, CDR2 FYNNEI. CDR3 in DNA: TGTGCCAGCAGTGAAGGAATGCCGGGGGGGCCGGATACGCAGTATTTT. Translation: CASSEGMPGGPDTQYF.

CDR3 in DNA: TGCGCCAGCAGCCAGCCAACTAAAGTTAACTATGGCTACACCTTC. This sequence encodes CASSQPTKVNYGYTF. The chain employs TRBV4-1 and TRBJ1-2; the D is unclear. Germline-derived CDR1 and CDR2 are MGHRA and YSYEKL. Trimming removed 3 bases at V and 1 base at J, with 12 bases between. The CDR3 is made up of 15 amino acids.